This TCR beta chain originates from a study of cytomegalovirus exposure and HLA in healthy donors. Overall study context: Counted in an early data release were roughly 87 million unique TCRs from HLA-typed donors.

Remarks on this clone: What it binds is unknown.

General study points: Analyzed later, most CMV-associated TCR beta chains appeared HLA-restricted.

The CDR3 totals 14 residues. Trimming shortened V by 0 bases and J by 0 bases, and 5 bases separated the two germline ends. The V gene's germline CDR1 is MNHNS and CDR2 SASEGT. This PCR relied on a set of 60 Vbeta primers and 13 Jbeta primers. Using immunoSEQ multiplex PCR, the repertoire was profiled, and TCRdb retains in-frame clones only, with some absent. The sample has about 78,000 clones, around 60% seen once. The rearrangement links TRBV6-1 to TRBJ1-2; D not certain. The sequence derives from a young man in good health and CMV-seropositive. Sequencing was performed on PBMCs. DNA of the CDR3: TGTGCCAGCAGTGAAGCTCCAGCTAACTATGGCTACACCTTC. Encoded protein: CASSEAPANYGYTF.